Listed below are T cell receptor beta chains from one sample, sequenced in a study of blood T cell repertoires in COVID-19. Some clones are missing from TCRdb's copy, which holds only in-frame ones; the method was immunoSEQ multiplex PCR. Counted here are about 170,000 clones, just under 85% occurring once; the ten biggest clones make up less than 3.5%. Sequencing was done on a sample of peripheral blood. The origin of the receptors is a woman at least 80 years old with COVID-19, enrolled during active disease. Each CDR3 is given with its conserved first and last residue. A D gene is named only where the DNA matches it firmly. Clone sizes are given selectively: once, few, many, or a class where the clone is expanded.

size: -
D: -
V: TRBV5-1
J: TRBJ2-3
DNA: TGCGCCAGCAGCCGGGAGCACCCTAGCACAGATACGCAGTATTTT
CDR3: CASSREHPSTDTQYF

size: -
D: -
V: TRBV27
J: TRBJ2-1
DNA: TGTGCCACCTGGAGCCGCGGGGAGCAGTTCTTC
CDR3: CATWSRGEQFF

size: -
D: -
V: TRBV2
J: TRBJ2-3
DNA: TGTGCCAGCAGGCTAGGGGGGGGCACAGATACGCAGTATTTT
CDR3: CASRLGGGTDTQYF

size: -
D: TRBD1
V: TRBV6-6
J: TRBJ2-2
DNA: TGTGCCAGCAGCCCGGGACAGGGGGGGGTTGGGCCCCTGAACACCGGGGAGCTGTTTTTT
CDR3: CASSPGQGGVGPLNTGELFF

size: -
D: -
V: TRBV10-3
J: TRBJ2-2
DNA: TGTGCCATCAGACCGACAGAGAACACCGGGGAGCTGTTTTTT
CDR3: CAIRPTENTGELFF

size: -
D: TRBD2
V: TRBV6-6
J: TRBJ2-7
DNA: TGTGCCAGCAGCCGGGGAGGGGTCTACGAGCAGTACTTC
CDR3: CASSRGGVYEQYF

size: -
D: -
V: TRBV25-1
J: TRBJ1-6
DNA: TGTGCCAGCAGTGAACGAGGGCGATTACTCAATTCACCCCTCCACTTT
CDR3: CASSERGRLLNSPLHF

size: -
D: -
V: TRBV19
J: TRBJ2-2
DNA: TGTGCCAGTAGTCCGGGTTCGAACACCGGGGAGCTGTTTTTT
CDR3: CASSPGSNTGELFF

size: few
D: -
V: TRBV3-1/TRBV3-2
J: TRBJ2-2
DNA: TGTGCCAGCAGCCAAGATAGGCAGGGGGGTAGGGTCACCGGGGAGCTGTTTTTT
CDR3: CASSQDRQGGRVTGELFF

size: -
D: -
V: TRBV29-1
J: TRBJ2-3
DNA: TGCAGCGTTGGGGCCAGAACCACAGATACGCAGTATTTT
CDR3: CSVGARTTDTQYF

size: few
D: -
V: TRBV28
J: TRBJ2-7
DNA: TGTGCCACCGAGAGAAGCTCCTACGAGCAGTACTTC
CDR3: CATERSSYEQYF

size: -
D: -
V: TRBV7-3
J: TRBJ2-2
DNA: TGTGCCAGCAGCCCCCGGAGGAACGCGAACACCGGGGAGCTGTTTTTT
CDR3: CASSPRRNANTGELFF

size: -
D: -
V: TRBV27
J: TRBJ1-2
DNA: TGTGCCAGCAGCACTTCAGGATGGGGCTACACCTTC
CDR3: CASSTSGWGYTF

size: -
D: TRBD1
V: TRBV18
J: TRBJ2-7
DNA: TGTGCCAGCTCACTAGACAGGGAACGCGAGCAGTACTTC
CDR3: CASSLDREREQYF

size: -
D: TRBD2
V: TRBV4-2
J: TRBJ2-7
DNA: TGTGCCAGCAGCCAAGACGGGACTAGCGTTACCTACGAGCAGTACTTC
CDR3: CASSQDGTSVTYEQYF

size: -
D: TRBD2
V: TRBV19
J: TRBJ2-5
DNA: TGTGCCAGTAGTATAGGGACTAGCGGTTCGGAGGAGACCCAGTACTTC
CDR3: CASSIGTSGSEETQYF

size: -
D: TRBD2
V: TRBV5-1
J: TRBJ2-3
DNA: TGCGCCAGCAGCTTGGCTAGCGGGAGGATAGATACGCAGTATTTT
CDR3: CASSLASGRIDTQYF

size: -
D: -
V: TRBV6-1
J: TRBJ2-7
DNA: TGTGCCAGCAGTGAACGGTGGACTATGGACGAGCAGTACTTC
CDR3: CASSERWTMDEQYF

size: -
D: TRBD1
V: TRBV4-2
J: TRBJ2-5
DNA: TGTGCCAGCAGCGGACAGGGTTGGGAGACCCAGTACTTC
CDR3: CASSGQGWETQYF

size: once
D: -
V: TRBV28
J: TRBJ2-7
DNA: TGTGCCAGCAGTTTCGACGGCGGCTCCTACGAGCAGTACTTC
CDR3: CASSFDGGSYEQYF

size: -
D: -
V: TRBV9
J: TRBJ2-1
DNA: TGTGCCAGCAGCGTAGGAGAAAAGCGGCCGAGCTCCTACAATGAGCAGTTCTTC
CDR3: CASSVGEKRPSSYNEQFF

size: -
D: TRBD2
V: TRBV24-1
J: TRBJ2-1
DNA: TGTGCCACCAGTGACCCCGGGACTAGCAACAATGAGCAGTTCTTC
CDR3: CATSDPGTSNNEQFF

size: -
D: -
V: TRBV4-1
J: TRBJ1-5
DNA: TGCGCCAGCAGCCAATTATTCGGGAATCAGCCCCAGCATTTT
CDR3: CASSQLFGNQPQHF

size: few
D: -
V: TRBV7-9
J: TRBJ1-2
DNA: TGTGCCAGCAGCTCTTCGACAGGTTTGACTTTGGATGGCTACACCTTC
CDR3: CASSSSTGLTLDGYTF